These T cell receptor beta chains were read from a single sample in a study of cytomegalovirus exposure and HLA in healthy donors. Repertoires were generated with immunoSEQ multiplex PCR, while TCRdb's copy carries only in-frame clones and drops some. The sample shows 100,000 to 150,000 clones, and less than 2% sits with its ten largest clones. The sample consisted of PBMCs. These receptors originate from a man aged 18 to 29 in good health and CMV-seronegative. CDR3s include the opening cysteine and the closing phenylalanine or tryptophan. A D gene is named only where the DNA matches it firmly.

>TRBD1|TRBJ2-1|TRBV28
CASSETTGDNEQFF
TGTGCCAGCAGTGAAACTACAGGGGACAATGAGCAGTTCTTC
>-|TRBJ1-2|TRBV5-4
CASSLGQRTGNYGYTF
TGTGCCAGCAGCTTGGGTCAAAGGACGGGAAACTATGGCTACACCTTC
>TRBD2|TRBJ2-1|TRBV9
CASSVATWSGGSYNEQFF
TGTGCCAGCAGCGTAGCTACGTGGAGCGGGGGCTCCTACAATGAGCAGTTCTTC
>-|TRBJ2-1|TRBV10-3
CAISDPDIGFNEQFF
TGTGCCATCAGTGACCCCGACATTGGGTTCAATGAGCAGTTCTTC
>TRBD1|TRBJ2-7|TRBV5-1
CASSLNSLAGTGNHEQYF
TGCGCCAGCAGCTTGAATAGCCTTGCCGGGACAGGGAACCACGAGCAGTACTTC
>-|TRBJ2-3|TRBV18
CASSLLSGADTQYF
TGTGCCAGCTCACTTCTATCGGGAGCAGATACGCAGTATTTT
>TRBD1|TRBJ1-1|TRBV11-3
CASSFFQGASPEAFF
TGTGCCAGCAGCTTCTTCCAGGGGGCGAGTCCTGAAGCTTTCTTT
>TRBD2|TRBJ2-5|TRBV4-2
CASSREGPDGETQYF
TGTGCCAGCAGCCGGGAGGGGCCGGACGGGGAGACCCAGTACTTC
>-|TRBJ1-2|TRBV9
CASSGNTNYGYTF
TGTGCCAGCAGCGGCAACACTAACTATGGCTACACCTTC
>-|TRBJ1-1|TRBV30
CAWAGQLNTEAFF
TGTGCCTGGGCAGGACAGTTGAACACTGAAGCTTTCTTT
>TRBD1|TRBJ2-5|TRBV6-5
CASSYSGQGETQYF
TGTGCCAGCAGTTACTCAGGACAGGGGGAGACCCAGTACTTC
>TRBD1|TRBJ1-5|TRBV12-5
CASGFWTGDNQPQHF
TGTGCTAGTGGTTTCTGGACAGGGGACAATCAGCCCCAGCATTTT
>-|TRBJ2-2|TRBV5-1
CASSLEQGRTGELFF
TGCGCCAGCAGCTTGGAACAGGGCCGCACCGGGGAGCTGTTTTTT
>-|TRBJ1-1|TRBV6-5
CASSFGGDTEAFF
TGTGCCAGCAGTTTTGGAGGAGACACTGAAGCTTTCTTT
>-|TRBJ1-4|TRBV5-1
CASSLDGTLEKLFF
TGCGCCAGCAGCTTGGACGGGACTCTCGAAAAACTGTTTTTT
>TRBD1|TRBJ2-7|TRBV27
CASSTGQGTEQYF
TGTGCCAGCAGTACGGGACAGGGAACCGAGCAGTACTTC
>-|TRBJ1-3|TRBV21-1
CASSLPGGTEVSGNTIYF
TGTGCCAGCAGCCTTCCGGGAGGGACAGAAGTCTCTGGAAACACCATATATTTT
>-|TRBJ2-1|TRBV4-3
CASSQDFSVQFF
TGCGCCAGCAGCCAAGATTTTAGTGTGCAGTTCTTC
>-|TRBJ2-5|TRBV4-1
CASSTTGTPETQYF
TGCGCCAGCAGCACCACGGGTACTCCAGAGACCCAGTACTTC
>TRBD2|TRBJ2-3|TRBV18
CASSPLSSGTPDTQYF
TGTGCCAGCTCACCATTGTCTAGCGGGACGCCAGATACGCAGTATTTT
>-|TRBJ2-7|TRBV4-1
CASSQDFDTSYEQYF
TGCGCCAGCAGCCAAGATTTTGACACTTCCTACGAGCAGTACTTC
>-|TRBJ2-5|TRBV27
CASSFASDGKTQYF
TGTGCCAGCAGTTTCGCTAGCGACGGGAAGACCCAGTACTTC
>-|TRBJ2-6|TRBV9
CASSVSKSGPSGANVLTF
TGTGCCAGCAGCGTAAGTAAAAGCGGGCCTTCGGGGGCCAACGTCCTGACTTTC
>-|TRBJ2-7|TRBV7-3
CASSLTRASAYEQYF
TGTGCCAGCAGCTTAACCAGGGCCTCTGCCTACGAGCAGTACTTC
>-|TRBJ2-7|TRBV5-4
CASSLVGGDYEQYF
TGTGCCAGCAGCTTGGTTGGCGGGGACTACGAGCAGTACTTC
>-|TRBJ1-1|TRBV4-2
CASSQDFGGTEAFF
TGTGCCAGCAGCCAAGATTTCGGAGGCACTGAAGCTTTCTTT
>-|TRBJ1-2|TRBV5-4
CASSLVHSGNYGYTF
TGTGCCAGCAGCTTGGTACACTCCGGGAACTATGGCTACACCTTC
>-|TRBJ2-1|TRBV30
CAWSVLWEQFF
TGTGCCTGGAGTGTACTCTGGGAGCAGTTCTTC
>-|TRBJ2-1|TRBV29-1
CSVDLVGLFVNNEQFF
TGCAGCGTTGACCTAGTTGGATTGTTCGTTAACAATGAGCAGTTCTTC
>-|TRBJ1-1|TRBV29-1
CSVGYWGAEAFF
TGCAGCGTTGGGTATTGGGGCGCTGAAGCTTTCTTT
>TRBD2|TRBJ2-2|TRBV11-3
CASSPGAGGPVGELFF
TGTGCCAGCAGCCCAGGAGCGGGAGGGCCTGTCGGGGAGCTGTTTTTT
>TRBD2|TRBJ2-3|TRBV7-2
CASSLDSGTSRNTQYF
TGTGCCAGCAGCTTAGATTCCGGGACTAGCAGGAATACGCAGTATTTT
>TRBD2|TRBJ2-5|TRBV7-8
CASSLAQAGVVETQYF
TGTGCCAGCAGCTTAGCTCAAGCGGGAGTCGTGGAGACCCAGTACTTC
>-|TRBJ2-1|TRBV19
CASSRVREALHNEQFF
TGTGCCAGTAGTCGAGTGAGGGAAGCCCTCCACAATGAGCAGTTCTTC
>TRBD1|TRBJ2-7|TRBV5-1
CASSSPGTGSYEQYF
TGCGCCAGCAGCTCCCCCGGGACAGGCTCCTACGAGCAGTACTTC
>TRBD1|TRBJ2-7|TRBV27
CASSSQGNEQYF
TGTGCCAGCAGTTCACAGGGGAACGAGCAGTACTTC
>-|TRBJ1-6|TRBV6-5
CASSYRTGGGSPLHF
TGTGCCAGCAGTTACCGCACTGGGGGGGGGTCACCCCTCCACTTT